This T cell receptor (beta chain) was recorded in a study of blood T cells in healthy people across ages. This clonotype was seen a few times. PCR was performed a second time for about 6 to 12 cycles using a sample-barcoded 5' primer and a J-beta primer mix. Each sample provided no less than 2.5 million CDR3-containing paired-end reads. TCRdb reanalysed the 5' RACE reads using MiXCR and keeps one entry per CDR3 protein. Of 1,500,000 or so distinct CDR3 sequences listed, around 40% are singletons. The CDR3 consists of 12 residues. In germline, CDR1 is ENHRY, CDR2 SYGVKD. The V gene end was trimmed by 11 bases and the J gene end by 5 bases; junction bases not matched to a gene: 6. Healthy Russian Caucasian donors spanned ages about 6 to 100 years. Peripheral blood was drawn, about 10 milliliters per donor.

Material: blood. This chain connects TRBV10-3 to TRBJ2-7, with 10 nucleotides matching TRBD2. The source of this sequence is a woman younger than 35 in good health. The CDR3 is CAARTSGDEQYF. CDR3 DNA: TGTGCCGCCCGGACTAGCGGAGACGAGCAGTACTTC.